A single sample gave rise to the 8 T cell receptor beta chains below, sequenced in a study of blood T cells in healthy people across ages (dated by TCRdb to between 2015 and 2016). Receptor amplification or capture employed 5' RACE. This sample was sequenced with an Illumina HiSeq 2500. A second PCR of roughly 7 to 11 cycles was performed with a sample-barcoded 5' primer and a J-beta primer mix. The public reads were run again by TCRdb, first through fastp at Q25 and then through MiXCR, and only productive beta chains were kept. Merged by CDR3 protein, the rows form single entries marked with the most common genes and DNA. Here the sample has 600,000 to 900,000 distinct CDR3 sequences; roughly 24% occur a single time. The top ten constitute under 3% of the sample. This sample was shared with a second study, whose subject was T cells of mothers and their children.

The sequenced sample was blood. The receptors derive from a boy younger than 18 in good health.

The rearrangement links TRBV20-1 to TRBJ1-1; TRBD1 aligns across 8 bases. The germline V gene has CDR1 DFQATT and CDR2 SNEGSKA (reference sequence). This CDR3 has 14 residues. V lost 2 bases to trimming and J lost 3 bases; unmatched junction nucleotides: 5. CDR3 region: CSARQTGGYTEAFF. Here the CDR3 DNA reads TGCAGTGCTAGACAAACAGGGGGGTACACTGAAGCTTTCTTT.

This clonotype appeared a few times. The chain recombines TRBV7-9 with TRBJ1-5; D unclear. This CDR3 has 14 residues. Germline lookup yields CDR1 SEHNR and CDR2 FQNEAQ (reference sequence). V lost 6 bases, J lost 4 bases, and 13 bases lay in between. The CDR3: CASSRESENQPQHF. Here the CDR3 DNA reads TGTGCCAGCAGTCGTGAATCGGAGAATCAGCCCCAGCATTTT.

The CDR3 is CASSHLGAGNTIYF. The DNA of the CDR3 is TGTGCCAGCAGCCATCTGGGGGCTGGAAACACCATATATTTT. This chain joins TRBV3-1 and TRBJ1-3; a possible D gene is TRBD1 (5 bases). The CDR3 runs to 14 residues. The germline CDR1 and CDR2 sequences are LGHDT and YNNKEL (reference sequence). Trimming took off 3 bases at V and 2 bases at J, with 8 bases between the two ends.

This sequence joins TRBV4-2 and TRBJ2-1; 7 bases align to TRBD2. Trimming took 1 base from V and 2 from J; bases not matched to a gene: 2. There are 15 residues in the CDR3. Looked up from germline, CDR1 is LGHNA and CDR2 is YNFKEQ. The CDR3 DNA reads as TGTGCCAGCAGCCAAGGACTAGCCACCTACAATGAGCAGTTCTTC. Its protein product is CASSQGLATYNEQFF.

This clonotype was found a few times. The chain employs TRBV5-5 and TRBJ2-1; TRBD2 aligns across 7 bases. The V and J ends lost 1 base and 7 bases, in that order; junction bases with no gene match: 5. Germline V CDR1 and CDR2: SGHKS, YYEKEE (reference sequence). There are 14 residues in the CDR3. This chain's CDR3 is CASSLYGGGNEQFF. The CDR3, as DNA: TGTGCCAGCAGCTTGTATGGGGGGGGGAATGAGCAGTTCTTC.

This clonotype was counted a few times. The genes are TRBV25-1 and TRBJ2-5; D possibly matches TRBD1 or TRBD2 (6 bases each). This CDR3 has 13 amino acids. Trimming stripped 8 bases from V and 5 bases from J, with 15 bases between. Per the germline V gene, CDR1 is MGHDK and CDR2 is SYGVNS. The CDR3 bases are TGTGCCAGCGCCGTCCCGGGGGCCGAGACCCAGTACTTC. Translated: CASAVPGAETQYF.

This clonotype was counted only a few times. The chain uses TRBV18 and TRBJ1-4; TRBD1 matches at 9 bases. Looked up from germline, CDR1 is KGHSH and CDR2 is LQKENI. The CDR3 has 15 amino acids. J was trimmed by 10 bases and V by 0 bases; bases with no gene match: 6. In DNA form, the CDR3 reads TGTGCCAGCTCACCACCGGGACAGGGAGGTGGAAAACTGTTTTTT. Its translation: CASSPPGQGGGKLFF. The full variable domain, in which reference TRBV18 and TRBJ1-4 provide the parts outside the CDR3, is NAGVMQNPRHLVRRRGQEARLRCSPMKGHSHVYWYRQLPEEGLKFMVYLQKENIIDESGMPKERFSAEFPKEGPSILRIQQVVRGDSAAYFCASSPPGQGGGKLFFGSGTQLSVL.

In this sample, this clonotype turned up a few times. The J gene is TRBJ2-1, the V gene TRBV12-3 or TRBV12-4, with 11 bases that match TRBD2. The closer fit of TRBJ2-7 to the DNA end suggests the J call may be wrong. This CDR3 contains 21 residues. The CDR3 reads CASSFGILPGLAAKSSYEQYV. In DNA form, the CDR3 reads TGTGCCAGCAGTTTTGGGATCCTTCCGGGACTAGCGGCAAAAAGCTCCTACGAGCAGTACGTC.